This entry describes one T cell receptor (beta chain). Its target is not known. Germline V gene data show CDR1 as SGHTA and CDR2 as FQGTGA. Trimming took off 1 base at V and 0 bases at J, with 22 bases between the two ends. This CDR3 has 21 residues. From the 5' RACE reads, TCRdb called clonotypes with MiXCR, one entry per CDR3 protein. The profile covers tens of thousands of distinct CDR3 sequences, with about 7.7% appearing a single time and less than 50% taken by the ten largest. This sample stems from a study of T cells after yellow fever vaccination. Findings and limits, study-wide: It was the secondary response that reached its peak faster, day 5 versus 15, but it was weaker.

The chain recombines TRBV7-3 with TRBJ2-6; a possible D gene is TRBD2 (5 bases). The origin of this receptor is a man aged 25-45 years who received the YFV17D yellow fever vaccine. Sequenced here: CD8+ T cells sorted from PBMCs, sampled on the day of the yellow fever booster vaccination. The DNA for the CDR3 is TGTGCCAGCAGCTTAAGTATGTTTTGGACTCCCGAACCCTCTGGGGCCAACGTCCTGACTTTC. Its translation: CASSLSMFWTPEPSGANVLTF.